The 19 T cell receptor beta chains presented below share a single source sample, sequenced in a study of cytomegalovirus exposure and HLA in healthy donors (dated by TCRdb to about 2017). To prepare the library, the immunoSEQ multiplex PCR assay was applied. The source is immuneACCESS, and TCRdb retained only in-frame sequences with V and J called. Part of the clones is not carried over; for the studies checked, unresolved V genes explain less than half of this, and the remainder is unexplained. Here the sample has roughly 270,000 clones; roughly 90% occur a single time. Approximately 0.88% of the sample rests with the top ten. Sequencing used PBMCs. These receptors were collected from a woman aged 18-30 years in good health and CMV-seronegative.

As concerns this clone: The same CDR3 is also encoded by other DNA sequences in this sample. V and J are TRBV4-1 and TRBJ2-7, with a weak D call TRBD1 (6 bases). V lost 4 bases to trimming and J lost 4 bases, with 17 bases between them. Germline assignment: CDR1 MGHRA and CDR2 YSYEKL. CDR3 length equals 15 residues. The CDR3 loop is CASSPAGTRGYEQYF. DNA of the CDR3: TGCGCCAGCAGCCCAGCCGGGACAAGAGGGTACGAGCAGTACTTC.

V and J are TRBV4-1 and TRBJ1-2, with 7 bases lining up with TRBD1. CDR3 size: 16 residues. CDR1 is MGHRA, CDR2 YSYEKL, per germline. With V trimmed by 2 bases and J by 4 bases, 10 bases remained unmatched. The CDR3 reads CASSQRGAGQSYGYTF. The CDR3 nucleotides read TGCGCCAGCAGCCAACGCGGCGCGGGACAGAGCTATGGCTACACCTTC.

The table lists this clone with a few counts. The gene calls are TRBV28 and TRBJ1-2, with 9 bases fitting TRBD1. The V gene end was trimmed by 3 bases and the J gene end by 8 bases; junction bases not matched to a gene: 10. Germline CDR1 MDHEN, CDR2 SYDVKM. There are 15 residues in the CDR3. The CDR3 DNA reads as TGTGCCAGCAGTTTCACAGGGGGCGCACCTAGGGGCTACACCTTC. The encoded protein is CASSFTGGAPRGYTF.

The chain recombines TRBV27 with TRBJ1-2, with D unresolved. From germline, CDR1 is MNHEY and CDR2 SMNVEV (reference sequence). CDR3 length: 15 amino acids. The ends were cut back, 4 bases at V and 2 bases at J, with 14 bases in the middle. The CDR3 loop reads CASSSRGGRNYGYTF. The CDR3 DNA reads as TGTGCCAGCAGTTCACGGGGTGGACGGAACTATGGCTACACCTTC.

The rearrangement uses TRBV7-3 and TRBJ2-3; 7 nucleotides line up with TRBD2. The CDR3 contains 14 residues. V gave up 3 bases and J gave up 5 bases; unmatched junction bases: 5. Germline V gene data show CDR1 as SGHTA and CDR2 as FQGTGA. CDR3 sequence (DNA): TGTGCCAGCAGCTTGGGGGGGTCGGGAGATACGCAGTATTTT. This encodes CASSLGGSGDTQYF.

The V and J genes are TRBV20-1 and TRBJ2-7; D gene unclear. This CDR3 contains 11 residues. Trimming cost V 5 bases and J 5 bases, with 10 bases left between them. Per germline, CDR1 DFQATT and CDR2 SNEGSKA (reference sequence). The CDR3, as DNA: TGCAGTGCTTTAGTGGGCGACGAGCAGTACTTC. It translates to CSALVGDEQYF.

This sequence joins TRBV9 and TRBJ2-1, with 13 positions matching TRBD2. This CDR3 has 15 amino acids. With 3 bases clipped from V and 7 bases from J, the junction kept 4 bases outside the gene matches. Germline V CDR1 and CDR2: SGDLS, YYNGEE. CDR3 coding DNA: TGTGCCAGCAGCGCGTGGACTAGCGGGAGAAATGAGCAGTTCTTC. It encodes CASSAWTSGRNEQFF.

V is TRBV19 and J is TRBJ1-5; maybe TRBD1 (6 bases). The V end lost 7 bases, the J end lost 6 bases, and 16 bases lay between the germline ends. Germline assignment: CDR1 LNHDA and CDR2 SQIVND (reference sequence). The CDR3 is 14 residues long. The CDR3 protein is CASMAGGAVQPQHF. CDR3 in DNA: TGTGCCAGTATGGCGGGGGGGGCAGTTCAGCCCCAGCATTTT.

V gene TRBV20-1 combines with J gene TRBJ2-1; 7 bases map to TRBD2. Trimming cost V 6 bases and J 5 bases; bases outside gene matches: 1. Germline V gene lookup returns CDR1 DFQATT and CDR2 SNEGSKA (reference sequence). The CDR3 sequence is 11 residues long. CDR3 nucleotide sequence: TGCAGTGCCGGGAGGAACAATGAGCAGTTCTTC. The encoded protein is CSAGRNNEQFF.

The rearrangement uses TRBV6-5 and TRBJ2-1, with 7 bases lining up with TRBD2. V lost 6 bases, J lost 4 bases, and 9 bases stayed unmatched. This CDR3 region has 15 residues. Germline CDR1 reads MNHEY; CDR2 reads SVGAGI. CDR3 residues: CASRPSGGYYNEQFF. CDR3 in DNA: TGTGCCAGCAGACCTAGCGGAGGTTATTACAATGAGCAGTTCTTC.

The chain has TRBV6-5 and TRBJ2-7, with D possibly TRBD2 on 5 matching bases. V was shortened by 0 bases and J by 7 bases, with 16 bases between the two germline ends. Looked up from germline, CDR1 is MNHEY and CDR2 is SVGAGI. CDR3 length: 15 amino acids. The CDR3 spells CASSYSSGRGMEQYF. The CDR3 DNA sequence: TGTGCCAGCAGTTACTCGAGTGGTCGGGGTATGGAGCAGTACTTC.

The V gene is TRBV9, the J gene TRBJ2-1; D unclear. The CDR3 is 15 residues long. Trimming took 4 bases from V and 0 from J, leaving 11 bases between them. Germline V lookup: CDR1 SGDLS, CDR2 YYNGEE. The CDR3 region has the DNA TGTGCCAGCAGCACTACTACGGGCTCCTACAATGAGCAGTTCTTC. It encodes CASSTTTGSYNEQFF.

The chain recombines TRBV30 with TRBJ2-3; the match to TRBD2 covers 7 bases. This CDR3 has 11 amino acids. The germline gives CDR1 GTSNPN, CDR2 SVGIG (reference sequence). J gave up 5 bases and V 8 bases, and 4 bases lay outside the gene matches. This chain's CDR3 is CARGGGDTQYF. Here the CDR3 DNA reads TGTGCCAGGGGCGGGGGAGATACGCAGTATTTT. Using reference TRBV30 and TRBJ2-3 for the parts outside the CDR3, the full variable domain is SQTIHQWPATLVQPVGSPLSLECTVEGTSNPNLYWYRQAAGRGLQLLFYSVGIGQISSEVPQNLSASRPQDRQFILSSKKLLLSDSGFYLCARGGGDTQYFGPGTRLTVL.

The chain couples TRBV28 to TRBJ2-3; D remains unclear. The CDR3 loop spans 12 amino acids. CDR1 is MDHEN, CDR2 SYDVKM, per germline. Trimming left V 2 bases short and J 6 bases short, with 6 bases between. CDR3 in amino acids: CASSLGADTQYF. CDR3 coding DNA: TGTGCCAGCAGTTTAGGAGCGGATACGCAGTATTTT.

This sequence joins TRBV28 and TRBJ1-5; possibly TRBD1 for D (5 bases). Germline V gene lookup returns CDR1 MDHEN and CDR2 SYDVKM. V lost 2 bases and J lost 3, with 11 bases in between. CDR3 length: 15 amino acids. The CDR3 is CASSLMGRANQPQHF. CDR3 DNA: TGTGCCAGCAGTTTAATGGGCAGGGCCAATCAGCCCCAGCATTTT.

V is TRBV25-1 and J is TRBJ2-1; 8 positions match TRBD1. CDR3 size: 17 residues. Germline assignment: CDR1 MGHDK and CDR2 SYGVNS. The trim removed 10 bases at V and 1 base at J, leaving 15 bases unmatched. The CDR3 sequence is CATSGYQGAISYNEQFF. The CDR3 DNA is TGTGCCACCTCGGGTTATCAGGGGGCAATATCCTACAATGAGCAGTTCTTC.

The V gene is TRBV13, the J gene TRBJ1-2; a weak D match, TRBD1 (5 bases). With 5 bases removed from V and 4 bases from J, the gap between germline ends came to 17 bases. The CDR3 is 15 amino acids. CDR1 and CDR2 (germline): PRHDT, FYEKMQ (reference sequence). CDR3 DNA sequence: TGTGCCAGCAGCCTCGATTTGGGGGGTGTCTATGGCTACACCTTC. It codes for CASSLDLGGVYGYTF.

The chain combines TRBV4-1 with TRBJ2-1; 10 bases map to TRBD2. The CDR3 is 16 amino acids. Germline V lookup: CDR1 MGHRA, CDR2 YSYEKL. J was trimmed by 1 base and V by 3 bases; bases with no gene match: 3. The CDR3 region has the DNA TGCGCCAGCAGCCAGCTGGGACTAGCGTCCTACAATGAGCAGTTCTTC. This sequence encodes CASSQLGLASYNEQFF.

The chain carries TRBV27 and TRBJ1-2; 9 bases line up with TRBD1. The V gene end was trimmed by 4 bases and the J gene end by 8 bases; junction bases not matched to a gene: 11. The CDR3 is 15 residues long. CDR1 is MNHEY, CDR2 SMNVEV, per germline (reference sequence). The CDR3 DNA sequence: TGTGCCAGCAGTTCACCGGGGGGACAGGGCGGGGGCTACACCTTC. It codes for CASSSPGGQGGGYTF.